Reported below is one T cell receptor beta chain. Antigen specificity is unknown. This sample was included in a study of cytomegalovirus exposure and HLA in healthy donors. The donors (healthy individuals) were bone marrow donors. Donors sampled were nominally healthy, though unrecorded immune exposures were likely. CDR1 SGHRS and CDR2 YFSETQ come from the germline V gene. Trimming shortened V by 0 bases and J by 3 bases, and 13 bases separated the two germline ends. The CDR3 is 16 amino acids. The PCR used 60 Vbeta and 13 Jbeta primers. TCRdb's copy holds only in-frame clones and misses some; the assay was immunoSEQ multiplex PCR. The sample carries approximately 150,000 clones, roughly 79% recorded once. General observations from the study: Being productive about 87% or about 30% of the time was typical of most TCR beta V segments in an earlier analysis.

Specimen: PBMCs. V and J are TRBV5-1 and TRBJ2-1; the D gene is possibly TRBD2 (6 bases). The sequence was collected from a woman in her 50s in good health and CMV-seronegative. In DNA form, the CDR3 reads TGCGCCAGCAGCTTGGGACTAGACCCACGCTACAATGAGCAGTTCTTC. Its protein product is CASSLGLDPRYNEQFF.